This note documents a single T cell receptor beta chain sequence. The data are from a study of blood T cell repertoires in COVID-19. Study at large: Specimens from acute and convalescent COVID-19 originated in the United States, Italy and Spain.

This CDR3 comprises 14 residues. The J segment lost 5 bases and the V segment lost 4 bases, leaving 10 bases of the junction unmatched. CDR1 is SQVTM and CDR2 is ANQGSEA in the germline V gene. How the authors handled the data: Amplifying reference gene primers gave estimates of nucleated cell counts. Generated by immunoSEQ multiplex PCR, the TCRdb table keeps only in-frame clones and is missing some. V and J calls and clone size are given by that table; D and trimming were obtained from the DNA. The sample contains about 260,000 clones, 75% to 95% of which appear only once. Participant age was about 18 to 89 years, and participants resided in fewer than 30 US areas. Exposed participants came across a COVID-19 case within 2 weeks before study entry.

The chain recombines TRBV29-1 with TRBJ1-2, with 7 nucleotides matching TRBD1. The TCR sequence derives from a middle-aged man who had been exposed to COVID-19. Source material: PBMCs or T cells enriched from blood (not recorded which). CDR3 nucleotides: TGCAGCGTTGCGACGAAGGGGGCGCGGTATGGCTACACCTTC. Protein sequence: CSVATKGARYGYTF.